This T cell receptor (beta chain) was obtained from a study of blood T cell repertoires in COVID-19. The CDR3 spans 15 residues. CDR1 is SGHRS, CDR2 YFSETQ, per germline. The J segment lost 7 bases and the V segment lost 0 bases, leaving 6 bases of the junction unmatched. Using immunoSEQ multiplex PCR, the repertoire was profiled, and TCRdb retains in-frame clones only, with some absent. The table lists roughly 100,000 clones, about 86% of them singletons. The table lists this clone with a few counts. The sequence derives from a woman over 75 with acute or convalescent COVID-19. Sequencing used peripheral blood. The chain is built from TRBV5-1 and TRBJ2-7; 11 positions agree with TRBD2. The CDR3 DNA reads as TGCGCCAGCAGCTTGGTCTCTAGCGGGGGGTTTGAGCAGTACTTC. Translated: CASSLVSSGGFEQYF.